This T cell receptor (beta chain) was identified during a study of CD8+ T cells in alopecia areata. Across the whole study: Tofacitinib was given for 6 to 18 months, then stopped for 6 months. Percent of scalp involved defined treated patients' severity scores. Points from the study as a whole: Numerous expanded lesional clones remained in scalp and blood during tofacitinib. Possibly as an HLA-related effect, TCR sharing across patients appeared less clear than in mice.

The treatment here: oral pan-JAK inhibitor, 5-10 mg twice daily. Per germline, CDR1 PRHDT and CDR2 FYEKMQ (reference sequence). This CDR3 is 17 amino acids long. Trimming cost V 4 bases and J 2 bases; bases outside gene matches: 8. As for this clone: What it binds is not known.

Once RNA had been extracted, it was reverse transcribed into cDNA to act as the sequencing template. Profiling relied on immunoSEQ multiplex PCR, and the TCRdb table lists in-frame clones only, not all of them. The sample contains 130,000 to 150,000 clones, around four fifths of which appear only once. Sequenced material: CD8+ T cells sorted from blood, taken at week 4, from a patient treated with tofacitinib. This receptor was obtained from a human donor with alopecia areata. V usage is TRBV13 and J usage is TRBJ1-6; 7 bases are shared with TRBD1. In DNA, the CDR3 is TGTGCCAGCAGCTCCGCAACAGGGGAACCCTATAATTCACCCCTCCACTTT. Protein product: CASSSATGEPYNSPLHF.